The T cell receptor beta chain under discussion was sequenced for a study of blood T cell repertoires in COVID-19. Study-level information: The United States, Italy and Spain provided the acute and convalescent COVID-19 samples. PBMCs, B-cell-depleted T cells, or T cells provided the cDNA or gDNA that made up the material.

In the original workflow: The authors estimated nucleated cell counts from reference gene primer amplification. Clones were read by immunoSEQ multiplex PCR, and TCRdb kept only the in-frame ones, dropping some. The DNA was the basis for D and trimming; V, J and clone size are from that table. In the table there are roughly 310,000 clones, 85% to 90% of which are singletons. V was trimmed by 1 base and J by 0 bases, leaving 7 bases between them. Germline V gene lookup returns CDR1 SGHRS and CDR2 YFSETQ. This CDR3 contains 15 residues. The chain uses TRBV5-1 and TRBJ1-4; no firm D call. Sequenced: peripheral blood. This TCR derives from a woman in her forties or fifties with active or convalescent COVID-19. CDR3 DNA: TGCGCCAGCAGCTTGTGGGCGTCAACTAATGAAAAACTGTTTTTT. Translated, it gives CASSLWASTNEKLFF.